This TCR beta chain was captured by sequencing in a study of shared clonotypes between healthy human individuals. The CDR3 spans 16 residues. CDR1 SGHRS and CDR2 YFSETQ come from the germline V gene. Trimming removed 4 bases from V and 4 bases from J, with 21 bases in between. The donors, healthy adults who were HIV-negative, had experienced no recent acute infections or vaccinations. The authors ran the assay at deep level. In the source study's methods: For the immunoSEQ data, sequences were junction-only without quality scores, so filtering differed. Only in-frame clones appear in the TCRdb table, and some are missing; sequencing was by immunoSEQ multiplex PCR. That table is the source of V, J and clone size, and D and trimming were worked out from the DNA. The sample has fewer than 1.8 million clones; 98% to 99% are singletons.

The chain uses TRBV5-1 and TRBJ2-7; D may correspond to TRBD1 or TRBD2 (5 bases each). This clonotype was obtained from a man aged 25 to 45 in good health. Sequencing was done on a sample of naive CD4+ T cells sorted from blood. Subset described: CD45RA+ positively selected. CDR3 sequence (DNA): TGCGCCAGCAGCCCTCCCCTCAGGGAGAATGTTTACGAGCAGTACTTC. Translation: CASSPPLRENVYEQYF.